The 7 T cell receptor beta chains presented below share a single source sample, sequenced in a study of CD4 T cells in relation to SARS-CoV-2 and coronaviruses. Sequencing was performed with immunoSEQ multiplex PCR; in TCRdb, only in-frame clones are kept and a portion is missing. The data contain 25,000 to 30,000 clones, 60% to 85% of them singletons. What these receptors recognize is not known. The unexposed donors gave CD4+ T cells in about 2011-2019, prior to COVID-19. CD4+ T cells were isolated from the cells after around eleven days of culture. Sequences were obtained from CD4+ T cells from PBMCs, cultured in vitro. The receptors here all came from a human donor in good health.

V usage is TRBV30 and J usage is TRBJ2-3, with TRBD2 as a possible D gene (5 bases). V lost 5 bases and J 2 bases, leaving 11 bases between the germline ends. The length of the CDR3 is 13 residues. Looked up from germline, CDR1 is GTSNPN and CDR2 is SVGIG (reference sequence). CDR3 amino acids: CAWETGSTDTQYF. The CDR3 bases are TGTGCCTGGGAAACGGGATCCACAGATACGCAGTATTTT.

Comment on this clone: This same CDR3 is encoded by further DNA sequences in the sample. This sequence joins TRBV7-9 and TRBJ1-1; the D is unclear. V was clipped by 1 base and J by 6 bases, with 9 bases between them. There are 13 residues in the CDR3. Germline V gene sequence: CDR1 SEHNR, CDR2 FQNEAQ (reference sequence). CDR3 in DNA: TGTGCCAGCAGCTTAGGGGGATGGGCTGAAGCTTTCTTT. It yields the protein CASSLGGWAEAFF.

The chain combines TRBV5-1 with TRBJ1-3; 7 nucleotides line up with TRBD1. Germline V gene lookup returns CDR1 SGHRS and CDR2 YFSETQ. CDR3 length equals 16 residues. V lost 0 bases and J lost 3; bases outside the gene matches: 6. The CDR3 loop reads CASSLVGGGDGNTIYF. DNA of the CDR3: TGCGCCAGCAGCTTGGTCGGAGGGGGCGATGGAAACACCATATATTTT.

This clone occurred once. The chain combines TRBV6-5 with TRBJ2-7, with 8 nucleotides matching TRBD2. Trimming cost V 4 bases and J 2 bases; bases outside gene matches: 7. The V gene's germline CDR1 is MNHEY and CDR2 SVGAGI. CDR3 length: 15 residues. The CDR3 sequence: CASSFSGSLTYEQYF. CDR3 bases: TGTGCCAGCAGTTTCAGCGGGAGTTTAACCTACGAGCAGTACTTC.

V is TRBV5-1 and J is TRBJ2-3; TRBD1 might be the D (5 bases). Germline CDR1 and CDR2: SGHRS and YFSETQ. The CDR3 length is 14 residues. The V end was cut by 0 bases, the J end by 6 bases, with 11 bases between. The CDR3: CASSLVGAGDTQYF. The CDR3 bases are TGCGCCAGCAGCTTGGTAGGGGCCGGGGATACGCAGTATTTT.

This clone showed up just once. V and J are TRBV7-3 and TRBJ2-1; perhaps TRBD1 as D (6 bases). Germline lookup yields CDR1 SGHTA and CDR2 FQGTGA. Trimming pared 6 bases from V and 0 bases from J, leaving 12 bases between. This CDR3 has 15 residues. The chain's CDR3 is CASSRRQASYNEQFF. The CDR3 DNA follows: TGTGCCAGCAGTAGACGACAGGCCTCCTACAATGAGCAGTTCTTC.

This clone was recorded once. The chain couples TRBV2 to TRBJ2-2, with 10 nucleotides matching TRBD2. The V segment lost 8 bases and the J segment 6 bases; nucleotides outside the gene matches: 6. The germline CDR1 and CDR2 sequences are SNHLY and FYNNEI. The CDR3 has 14 amino acids. Written as DNA, the CDR3 is TGTGCCAGCGCTAGCGGGAGAGTCGCCGGGGAGCTGTTTTTT. As protein: CASASGRVAGELFF.